This T cell receptor beta chain was recovered during a study of low-dose radiotherapy and immunotherapy resistance in tumors. Study-wide context: Every two weeks, cyclophosphamide 200 mg/m2 was infused one day before radiation plus immunotherapy.

The sample holds many counts of this clonotype. The time point was: after trial treatment. As to treatment: LDRT plus nivolumab, ipilimumab, low-dose cyclophosphamide and aspirin (RACIN trial). Low-dose radiotherapy and low-dose cyclophosphamide, together with aspirin, ipilimumab and nivolumab, were given to donors. Alpha and beta chains were covered, as first-strand cDNA relied on TRAV- and TRBV-specific primers. The PCR that amplified TCRs ran for approximately 18 cycles, relying on a constant-region primer and a V-primer adapter. TCRdb reprocessed the reads with MiXCR, giving one entry per CDR3 protein. The table has 95,000 to 100,000 distinct CDR3 sequences, under 25% seen once. V shed 7 bases, J shed 9 bases, and the junction held 10 bases outside the gene matches. The CDR3 loop spans 14 amino acids. Per the germline V gene, CDR1 is SGHAT and CDR2 is FQNNGV.

The chain recombines TRBV11-2 with TRBJ1-1; 11 bases fit TRBD1. This receptor was identified in a male donor with prostate cancer. The material was PBMCs, obtained after low-dose radiotherapy plus immunotherapy. CDR3 protein: CASTPGTGGEKAFF. For the CDR3, the DNA is TGTGCCAGCACCCCCGGGACAGGGGGAGAGAAAGCTTTCTTT.